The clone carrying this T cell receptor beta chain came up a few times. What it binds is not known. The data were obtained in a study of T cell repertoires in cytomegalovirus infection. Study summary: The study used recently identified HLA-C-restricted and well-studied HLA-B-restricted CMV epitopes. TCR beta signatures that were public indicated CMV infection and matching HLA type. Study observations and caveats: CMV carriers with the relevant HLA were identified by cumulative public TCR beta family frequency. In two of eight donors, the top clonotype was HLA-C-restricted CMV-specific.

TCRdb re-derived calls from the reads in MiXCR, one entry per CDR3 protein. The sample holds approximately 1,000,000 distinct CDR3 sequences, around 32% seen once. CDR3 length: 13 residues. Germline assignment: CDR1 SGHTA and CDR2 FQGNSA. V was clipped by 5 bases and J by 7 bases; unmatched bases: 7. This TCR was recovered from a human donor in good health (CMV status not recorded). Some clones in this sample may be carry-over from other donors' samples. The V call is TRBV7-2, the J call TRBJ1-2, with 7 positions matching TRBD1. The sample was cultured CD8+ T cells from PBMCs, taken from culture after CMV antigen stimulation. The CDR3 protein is CASSIDRASGYTF. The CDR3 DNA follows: TGTGCCAGCAGCATCGACAGGGCCAGTGGCTACACCTTC.